These T cell receptor beta chains were read from a single sample in a study of T-cell reconstitution after alpha-beta-depleted transplantation in children. Each CDR3 protein is one row after TCRdb ran MiXCR on the PCR reads. The sample holds roughly 790,000 distinct CDR3 sequences; roughly 15% are singletons and the top ten take around 5.3%. The starting material was PBMCs, mostly from graft donor cells, obtained 360 days after TCRalphabeta/CD19-depleted stem cell transplant. These receptors originate from a male patient aged 10 to 17 who had a stem cell transplant for acute lymphoblastic leukemia, so the T cells may come from the graft donor. Both conserved end residues are part of each CDR3. The D gene is left open where the match is weak. A row's size may be missing; if present it is once, few, many or a size class.

j_call v_call clone_size d_call cdr3_length cdr3_nt cdr3_aa
TRBJ2-7 TRBV27 - TRBD2 17 TGTGCCAGCGCCGAATTGTTAGCGGGAGGGCCCGATAACGAGCAGTACTTC CASAELLAGGPDNEQYF
TRBJ2-7 TRBV7-6 few TRBD2 19 TGTGCCAGCAGCCCACGCTTTGATTTAGCGGGAGGGCCCTCCTACGAGCAGTACTTC CASSPRFDLAGGPSYEQYF
TRBJ2-1 TRBV12-3/TRBV12-4 few - 13 TGTGCCAGCAGTAAGACTCCCTACAATGAGCAGTTCTTC CASSKTPYNEQFF
TRBJ2-7 TRBV4-1 few - 17 TGCGCCAGCAGCCAGGACTTCGGGGCAGGGGCCCCCTACGAGCAGTACTTC CASSQDFGAGAPYEQYF
TRBJ2-7 TRBV2 - TRBD1 17 TGTGCCAGCAGAACCGGAGCCGTTGGACAGGGAACCTACGAGCAGTACTTC CASRTGAVGQGTYEQYF
TRBJ1-2 TRBV5-1 - TRBD1 13 TGCGCCAGCAGTCCGGGACAGGGAGTCATCTACACCTTC CASSPGQGVIYTF
TRBJ1-5 TRBV5-1 few - 13 TGCGCCAGCAGGTTGGGTGCGGATCAGCCCCAGCATTTT CASRLGADQPQHF
TRBJ2-4 TRBV2 few - 15 TGTGCCAGCAGTCAATTAGCGGCCCTCCCGGACATTCAGTACTTC CASSQLAALPDIQYF
TRBJ1-4 TRBV27 - TRBD1 17 TGTGCCAGCACCCTACAGGGGGGTGTGGTCACTAATGAAAAACTGTTTTTT CASTLQGGVVTNEKLFF
TRBJ2-1 TRBV7-2 few TRBD2 16 TGTGCCAGCAGCTTAGTCGGTACTAGCGGGACTCATGAGCAGTTCTTC CASSLVGTSGTHEQFF
TRBJ2-1 TRBV9 - - 19 TGTGCCAGCAGCGTAGGTATCCGGGTGAGGCAGGGCCCCTACAATGAGCAGTTCTTC CASSVGIRVRQGPYNEQFF
TRBJ2-2 TRBV9 few - 12 TGTGCCAGCAGCGTATGGCCCGGGGAGCTGTTTTTT CASSVWPGELFF
TRBJ2-4 TRBV28 many - 17 TGTGCCAGCAGTTTTTCAGGAAATCGGGAGGCCAAAAACATTCAGTACTTC CASSFSGNREAKNIQYF
TRBJ2-1 TRBV29-1 - - 17 TGCAGCGTTCCCCCCCAAATTGGGGGGTGGTACTACAATGAGCAGTTCTTC CSVPPQIGGWYYNEQFF
TRBJ2-7 TRBV18 few TRBD2 17 TGTGCCAGCTCACCCCTTGGGCCCCTAGCGGTAACATACGAGCAGTACTTC CASSPLGPLAVTYEQYF
TRBJ1-4 TRBV7-7 few - 14 TGTGCCAGCAGCCGGGACGGGGCCGATGAAAAACTGTTTTTT CASSRDGADEKLFF
TRBJ1-1 TRBV9 many TRBD1 13 TGTGCCAGCAGCGTTGGGACAGGCCCTGAAGCTTTCTTT CASSVGTGPEAFF
TRBJ2-5 TRBV5-4 few TRBD2 19 TGTGCCAGCAGCTTGGCCCCTCTTTTTGCGGGAGGGCCGCAAGAGACCCAGTACTTC CASSLAPLFAGGPQETQYF
TRBJ2-7 TRBV5-1 many - 14 TGCGCCAGCAGCTTGCAGGGACCGCCTTACGAGCAGTACTTC CASSLQGPPYEQYF
TRBJ2-1 TRBV5-1 few - 13 TGCGCCAGCAGCTTGGCTTACATATACGAGCAGTTCTTC CASSLAYIYEQFF
TRBJ1-1 TRBV7-9 few - 14 TGTGCCAGCAGCCTGACTTGGGGGTACACTGAAGCTTTCTTT CASSLTWGYTEAFF
TRBJ2-2 TRBV12-3/TRBV12-4 few TRBD2 17 TGTGCCAGCACCCTGACTAGCGGGAGGACGTACACCGGGGAGCTGTTTTTT CASTLTSGRTYTGELFF
TRBJ2-7 TRBV5-1 few - 16 TGCGCCAGCAGCTTCAACTCACAGGTGCGGGCCTACGAGCAGTACTTC CASSFNSQVRAYEQYF
TRBJ2-7 TRBV7-7 - TRBD1 15 TGTGCCAGCAGCCCTACGAGAGGGGGCTCAAGCGAGCAGTACTTC CASSPTRGGSSEQYF
TRBJ2-1 TRBV4-1 - - 14 TGCGCCAGCAGCCAAGATGGGACCTACAATGAGCAGTTCTTC CASSQDGTYNEQFF
TRBJ1-2 TRBV6-5 few - 14 TGTGCCAGCAGTTCCCAGGGGTTTGACTATGGCTACACCTTC CASSSQGFDYGYTF
TRBJ2-5 TRBV12-3/TRBV12-4 few TRBD2 15 TGTGCCAGCAGTTTATTTACTAGCGGTAAAGAGACCCAGTACTTC CASSLFTSGKETQYF
TRBJ1-4 TRBV10-3 - - 12 TGTGCCATCGCGGCAGTAGGGGAAAAACTGTTTTTT CAIAAVGEKLFF
TRBJ2-7 TRBV21-1 - - 17 TGTGCCAGCAGCAAAGCCAATTCCTGGCGGGAGGACTACGAGCAGTACTTC CASSKANSWREDYEQYF
TRBJ2-3 TRBV5-1 - TRBD1 16 TGCGCCAGCAGCAAACACGGGACAGCGACGACAGATACGCAGTATTTT CASSKHGTATTDTQYF
TRBJ1-1 TRBV4-2 - - 16 TGTGCCAGCAGCCCAATGACAGGAAGGTTTTACACTGAAGCTTTCTTT CASSPMTGRFYTEAFF
TRBJ1-5 TRBV27 few - 14 TGTGCCAGCAGTCCCCACAGGGAGAATCAGCCCCAGCATTTT CASSPHRENQPQHF
TRBJ2-5 TRBV6-2/TRBV6-3 few - 17 TGTGCCAGCAGTTGGAATCGGGCACGAGAGGAGGAAAAGACCCAGTACTTC CASSWNRAREEEKTQYF
TRBJ2-1 TRBV6-1 - TRBD2 15 TGTGCCAGCTCCCCCCGACTAGCGGTGAACAATGAGCAGTTCTTC CASSPRLAVNNEQFF
TRBJ2-7 TRBV4-1 - TRBD2 16 TGCGCCAGCAGCCCAGGACCGGGGGGGAACAGGTACGAGCAGTACTTC CASSPGPGGNRYEQYF